The rows below give T cell receptor beta chains drawn from one sample of a study of blood T cells in healthy people across ages. TCRdb fed the 5' RACE reads into MiXCR, producing one record per CDR3 protein. The table lists approximately 770,000 distinct CDR3 sequences, 58% of them singletons. Sequencing input: blood. The receptor source for this set is a man aged 25 to 40 in good health. The CDR3 runs from the conserved cysteine through the conserved F or W. A D gene is named only where the DNA matches it firmly. The size field is filled for only some rows; it gives once, few, many or a size class.

CDR3aa,CDR3nt,j_gene,v_gene,d_gene,abundance
CASTEPRLEEAQETQYF,TGTGCCAGCACCGAACCCCGACTAGAGGAGGCCCAAGAGACCCAGTACTTC,TRBJ2-5,TRBV6-6,.,.
CASSAEQGSYTF,TGTGCCAGCAGCGCCGAACAGGGGAGCTACACCTTC,TRBJ1-2,TRBV9,TRBD1,.
CASSLRADMNTGELFF,TGTGCCAGCAGTTTAAGGGCGGACATGAACACCGGGGAGCTGTTTTTT,TRBJ2-2,TRBV12-3/TRBV12-4,.,.
CASSQGSGASVLTF,TGTGCCAGCAGCCAAGGATCTGGGGCCAGCGTCCTGACTTTC,TRBJ2-6,TRBV14,.,once
CASSYGLAGVGEQYF,TGTGCCAGCAGTTACGGTCTAGCGGGAGTGGGGGAGCAGTACTTC,TRBJ2-7,TRBV6-5,TRBD2,.
CASSSGFNQETQYF,TGTGCCAGCAGCTCCGGGTTCAACCAAGAGACCCAGTACTTC,TRBJ2-5,TRBV21-1,.,.
CSVSPQGYDIQYF,TGCAGCGTTTCACCGCAGGGGTATGACATTCAGTACTTC,TRBJ2-4,TRBV29-1,.,many
CASSDLSSLGADTQYF,TGCGCCAGCAGTGACCTCTCAAGTCTGGGTGCAGATACGCAGTATTTT,TRBJ2-3,TRBV10-2,.,.
CSAFSGSSYNEQFF,TGCAGTGCTTTTAGCGGGAGCTCCTACAATGAGCAGTTCTTC,TRBJ2-1,TRBV20-1,TRBD2,once
CASRSTTGRSVETQYF,TGTGCCAGCAGATCTACGACAGGTCGAAGCGTCGAGACCCAGTACTTC,TRBJ2-5,TRBV7-2,.,few
CSAWTSGISVNEQFF,TGCAGTGCTTGGACCAGCGGAATAAGTGTGAATGAGCAGTTCTTC,TRBJ2-1,TRBV20-1,.,few
CASTNRQGISSTDTQYF,TGCGCCAGCACAAACCGACAGGGAATCTCTAGCACAGATACGCAGTATTTT,TRBJ2-3,TRBV5-1,TRBD1,.
CASRRFTTDGYTF,TGTGCCAGCAGAAGGTTTACCACCGATGGCTACACCTTC,TRBJ1-2,TRBV14,.,.
CSARGSGLAKNIQYF,TGCAGTGCTAGGGGAAGCGGGTTAGCCAAAAACATTCAGTACTTC,TRBJ2-4,TRBV20-1,.,.
CSVADRVDLGQFF,TGCAGCGTTGCCGACCGAGTGGACCTGGGGCAGTTCTTC,TRBJ2-1,TRBV29-1,.,few
CSVQGGAGGREKLFF,TGCAGTGTTCAAGGAGGGGCAGGGGGGCGTGAAAAACTGTTTTTT,TRBJ1-4,TRBV20-1,TRBD1,.
CASGTGTLYEQYF,TGTGCTAGTGGTACCGGTACACTCTACGAGCAGTACTTC,TRBJ2-7,TRBV12-5,.,once
CASSKLRIEAFF,TGTGCCAGCAGTAAGCTCAGGATTGAAGCTTTCTTT,TRBJ1-1,TRBV2,.,many
CSANTGTGEFEQYF,TGCAGCGCAAATACCGGGACAGGGGAGTTCGAGCAGTACTTC,TRBJ2-7,TRBV29-1,TRBD1,few
CASSQGAGGTTDTQYF,TGTGCCAGCAGCCAAGGGGCAGGGGGAACCACAGATACGCAGTATTTT,TRBJ2-3,TRBV4-2,TRBD1,.
CSAGGRVPYNSPLHF,TGCAGTGCAGGGGGACGGGTGCCCTATAATTCACCCCTCCACTTT,TRBJ1-6,TRBV20-1,.,.
CASSEQGIQSPLHF,TGTGCCAGCAGCGAACAGGGGATCCAATCACCCCTCCACTTT,TRBJ1-6,TRBV9,TRBD1,.
CASSQASGTSLYEQYF,TGCGCCAGCAGCCAAGCGTCAGGAACATCCCTCTACGAGCAGTACTTC,TRBJ2-7,TRBV4-3,.,.
CASSLSSWAASGYTF,TGTGCCAGCAGTTTATCATCCTGGGCCGCCTCTGGCTACACCTTC,TRBJ1-2,TRBV28,.,.
CASIRTSGGPEQFF,TGTGCCAGCATTCGGACTAGCGGGGGCCCTGAGCAGTTCTTC,TRBJ2-1,TRBV6-2/TRBV6-3,TRBD2,.
CATSRDQITGELFF,TGTGCCACCAGCAGAGATCAAATAACCGGGGAGCTGTTTTTT,TRBJ2-2,TRBV15,.,once
CASSVRRGSTGELFF,TGTGCCAGCAGTGTCCGTAGGGGGTCCACCGGGGAGCTGTTTTTT,TRBJ2-2,TRBV6-1,.,few
CASSLVPGLYEQYF,TGCGCCAGCAGCTTGGTTCCGGGCCTCTACGAGCAGTACTTC,TRBJ2-7,TRBV5-1,.,few
CSVVLAGDSPLHF,TGCAGCGTTGTCTTGGCAGGTGATTCACCCCTCCACTTT,TRBJ1-6,TRBV29-1,.,.
CANTTGTGNEKLFF,TGCGCCAACACCACCGGGACAGGGAATGAAAAACTGTTTTTT,TRBJ1-4,TRBV5-1,TRBD1,.
CASSYRGGTEVYEQYF,TGTGCCAGCAGTTACAGGGGGGGGACAGAGGTCTACGAGCAGTACTTC,TRBJ2-7,TRBV6-6,.,.
CASSISLLVYNTDTQYF,TGTGCCAGCAGTATATCCCTACTCGTTTACAACACAGATACGCAGTATTTT,TRBJ2-3,TRBV6-1,.,few
CAISVAGGPTDTQYF,TGTGCCATCAGTGTTGCGGGGGGCCCGACAGATACGCAGTATTTT,TRBJ2-3,TRBV10-3,TRBD2,few
CASSQGYGRNSPLHF,TGTGCCAGCAGCCAAGGTTATGGCAGAAATTCACCCCTCCACTTT,TRBJ1-6,TRBV3-1,.,.
CASSQGLASSLESDEQYF,TGTGCCAGCAGCCAAGGACTAGCCTCCTCCCTTGAATCTGACGAGCAGTACTTC,TRBJ2-7,TRBV13,TRBD2,.
CASSLSGMEYF,TGCGCCAGCAGCTTGTCGGGGATGGAGTATTTT,TRBJ2-3,TRBV5-1,.,.
CAGSYSGQSNQPQHF,TGTGCCGGCAGTTACTCGGGACAGAGCAATCAGCCCCAGCATTTT,TRBJ1-5,TRBV6-5,TRBD1,.
CSVGGTGENIQYF,TGCAGCGTTGGGGGGACAGGTGAAAACATTCAGTACTTC,TRBJ2-4,TRBV29-1,TRBD1,few
CASSYSTVGSNYGYTF,TGTGCCAGCAGTTACTCGACGGTGGGATCTAACTATGGCTACACCTTC,TRBJ1-2,TRBV6-7,.,.
CASNGGGGGDAQYF,TGTGCCAGCAATGGCGGGGGGGGCGGAGATGCGCAGTATTTT,TRBJ2-3,TRBV12-3/TRBV12-4,TRBD2,.
CAGTLGLATYEQYF,TGTGCCGGCACCTTGGGACTAGCGACCTACGAGCAGTACTTC,TRBJ2-7,TRBV7-2,TRBD2,.
CASSRTSGGNEQFF,TGCGCCAGCAGCCGGACTAGCGGGGGCAATGAGCAGTTCTTC,TRBJ2-1,TRBV4-3,TRBD2,.
CASSQEEGGQGTTGYTF,TGCGCCAGCAGCCAAGAGGAGGGCGGACAGGGAACGACGGGCTACACCTTC,TRBJ1-2,TRBV4-3,TRBD1,.
CASSLRGEVHGYTF,TGTGCCAGCAGCCTTCGAGGGGAGGTACATGGCTACACCTTC,TRBJ1-2,TRBV6-2/TRBV6-3,.,few
CSASRLAGETRYF,TGCAGTGCTAGTAGACTAGCGGGAGAGACCCGGTACTTC,TRBJ2-7,TRBV20-1,TRBD2,.
CASSLVGGIAKNIQYF,TGTGCCAGCAGTTTAGTGGGGGGGATAGCCAAAAACATTCAGTACTTC,TRBJ2-4,TRBV12-3/TRBV12-4,TRBD2,.
CASSLSLGNEQFF,TGTGCCAGCAGCTTATCCCTAGGCAATGAGCAGTTCTTC,TRBJ2-1,TRBV7-2,.,.
CASSLDGVTETQYF,TGTGCCAGCAGCTTGGATGGGGTTACTGAGACCCAGTACTTC,TRBJ2-5,TRBV5-8,.,few
CASSEGRKANYGYTF,TGTGCCAGCAGTGAGGGGAGAAAAGCTAACTATGGCTACACCTTC,TRBJ1-2,TRBV2,.,.
CASNEGANYGYTF,TGTGCCAGCAATGAAGGGGCCAACTATGGCTACACCTTC,TRBJ1-2,TRBV25-1,.,few
CASSPLGEVSYGYTF,TGTGCCAGCAGCCCCCTAGGGGAGGTTTCCTATGGCTACACCTTC,TRBJ1-2,TRBV7-6,.,few
CASSPGTDNEQFF,TGTGCCAGCTCACCAGGGACAGACAATGAGCAGTTCTTC,TRBJ2-1,TRBV18,TRBD1,.
CSVALGRDHSGANVLTF,TGCAGCGTTGCTTTAGGCAGGGACCACTCTGGGGCCAACGTCCTGACTTTC,TRBJ2-6,TRBV29-1,.,many
CASSQGMNGETQYF,TGTGCCAGCAGCCAAGGGATGAATGGCGAGACCCAGTACTTC,TRBJ2-5,TRBV3-1,.,.
CASSFDGGRYEQYF,TGTGCCAGCAGCTTCGACGGAGGGCGGTACGAGCAGTACTTC,TRBJ2-7,TRBV7-2,.,few
CASSFDSEETQYF,TGTGCCAGCAGCTTTGATTCAGAAGAGACCCAGTACTTC,TRBJ2-5,TRBV5-5,.,.
CASSPRDAFF,TGTGCCAGCAGCCCTAGGGACGCTTTCTTT,TRBJ1-1,TRBV7-9,.,.